This entry features one T cell receptor beta chain sequence. Its specificity is not known. This sample is drawn from a study of vaccination and CD4 T cells after COVID-19. Trimming left V 4 bases short and J 4 bases short, with 19 bases between. The length of the CDR3 is 16 residues. Per the germline V gene, CDR1 is MGHRA and CDR2 is YSYEKL. Treatment indicated: roughly 10-day PBMC culture with coronavirus spike peptide pools or control peptides (ViraFEST assay). Investigators obtained the unexposed donor's CD4+ T cells before the COVID-19 pandemic (2011-2018). Days 3 and 7 saw half the medium swapped for fresh IL-2 medium. Study findings and constraints: Among those convalescent, a median 86.3% of reactive clones emerged solely post-vaccination.

Oncomine TCR Beta short-read sequencing was applied to DNA from cultured CD4+ T cells. TCRdb fed the PCR reads into MiXCR, producing one record per CDR3 protein. Of fewer than 9,500 distinct CDR3 sequences in the sample, approximately 55% were seen once. The TCR was taken from a human donor in good health. The sequencing input was CD4+ T cells from blood, cultured in vitro. The rearrangement joins TRBV4-1 to TRBJ1-1, with D possibly being TRBD1 (5 bases). The CDR3 region is CASSRMGPPEGTEAFF. The CDR3, as DNA: TGCGCCAGCAGCCGGATGGGACCCCCCGAGGGCACTGAAGCTTTCTTT.